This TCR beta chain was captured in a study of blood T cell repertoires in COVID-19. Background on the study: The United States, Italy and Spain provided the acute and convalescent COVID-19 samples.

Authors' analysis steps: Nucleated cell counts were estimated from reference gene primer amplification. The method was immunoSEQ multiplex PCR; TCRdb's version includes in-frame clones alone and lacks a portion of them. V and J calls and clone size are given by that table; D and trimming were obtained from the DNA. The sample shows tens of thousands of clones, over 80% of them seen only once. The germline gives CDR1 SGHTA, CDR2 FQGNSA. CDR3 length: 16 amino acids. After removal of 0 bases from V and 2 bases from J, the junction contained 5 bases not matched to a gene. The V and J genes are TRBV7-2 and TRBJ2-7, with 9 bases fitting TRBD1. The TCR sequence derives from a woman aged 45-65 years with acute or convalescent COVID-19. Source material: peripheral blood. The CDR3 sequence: CASSLASGTGTYEQYF. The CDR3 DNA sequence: TGTGCCAGCAGCTTAGCGTCCGGGACAGGGACCTACGAGCAGTACTTC.